A single sample is the source of the 18 T cell receptor beta chains below, sequenced in a study of blood T cell repertoires in COVID-19. The assay was immunoSEQ multiplex PCR, and TCRdb's table has in-frame clones only and misses some. Of roughly 80,000 clones listed, over 75% are singletons. Sequencing used peripheral blood. These receptors came from a human donor in a cohort sampled during active COVID-19.

This clone was counted a few times. The rearrangement links TRBV6-1 to TRBJ1-1; D gene unclear. The CDR3 has 16 residues. V gave up 2 bases and J gave up 0 bases, with 13 bases separating them. Germline CDR1 MNHNS, CDR2 SASEGT. CDR3 nucleotide sequence: TGTGCCAGCAGTGAAAACCCGGGGTCGATGAACACTGAAGCTTTCTTT. Translated, it gives CASSENPGSMNTEAFF.

The V gene is TRBV7-2, the J gene TRBJ2-7; 10 nucleotides align to TRBD2. Germline V gene lookup returns CDR1 SGHTA and CDR2 FQGNSA. Trimming cost V 2 bases and J 6 bases; bases outside gene matches: 10. The CDR3 is 16 residues long. The CDR3 DNA follows: TGTGCCAGCAGCTTAAACAGCGGGGGGGCGATGGGCGAGCAGTACTTC. It is translated as CASSLNSGGAMGEQYF.

The chain employs TRBV9 and TRBJ2-5; D perhaps matches TRBD2 (6 bases). Trimming took 2 bases from V and 1 from J, leaving 12 bases between them. The CDR3 extends over 15 amino acids. Germline V lookup: CDR1 SGDLS, CDR2 YYNGEE. The CDR3 is CASSVRGMVQETQYF. As DNA, the CDR3 is TGTGCCAGCAGCGTCCGGGGGATGGTCCAAGAGACCCAGTACTTC.

This clone has a handful of counts. The V and J genes are TRBV5-8 and TRBJ1-4, with D possibly being TRBD1 (6 bases). Germline-derived CDR1 and CDR2 are SGHTS and YDEGEE. CDR3 length equals 16 residues. The V and J ends lost 0 bases and 8 bases respectively, with 17 bases between them. The CDR3 is CASSLDAGARREKLFF. The CDR3 DNA reads as TGTGCCAGCAGCTTGGACGCGGGGGCGCGGCGGGAAAAACTGTTTTTT. Variable domain in full (rest from reference TRBV5-8 and TRBJ1-4): EAGVTQSPTHLIKTRGQQATLRCSPISGHTSVYWYQQALGLGLQFLLWYDEGEERNRGNFPPRFSGRQFPNYSSELNVNALELEDSALYLCASSLDAGARREKLFFGSGTQLSVL.

This sequence joins TRBV11-3 and TRBJ2-3; D possibly corresponds to TRBD1 (6 bases). Germline V gene lookup returns CDR1 SGHNT and CDR2 YENEEA. V was trimmed by 4 bases and J by 5 bases, leaving 16 bases between them. This CDR3 comprises 15 residues. Written as DNA, the CDR3 is TGTGCCAGCAGCTCGCAGGGGCGAGATGAAGATACGCAGTATTTT. Translation: CASSSQGRDEDTQYF.

This clone was detected only once. The chain recombines TRBV19 with TRBJ1-2, with D possibly matching TRBD1 (6 bases). The V and J ends lost 4 bases and 8 bases respectively, with 23 bases between them. CDR3 size: 16 residues. Germline CDR1 LNHDA, CDR2 SQIVND (reference sequence). The CDR3 DNA is TGTGCCAGTAGTACCTGGTCCCTCCTGGACAGATCAGGCTACACCTTC. Translated, it gives CASSTWSLLDRSGYTF.

V usage is TRBV2 and J usage is TRBJ2-7, with D unresolved. CDR1 is SNHLY, CDR2 FYNNEI, per germline. The length of the CDR3 is 12 residues. Trimming removed 7 bases at V and 2 bases at J, with 9 bases between. The CDR3: CASTSDAYEQYF. CDR3 coding DNA: TGTGCCAGCACGAGCGATGCCTACGAGCAGTACTTC.

The J gene is TRBJ2-1, the V gene TRBV7-2; 9 bases fit TRBD2. From germline, CDR1 is SGHTA and CDR2 FQGNSA. V trimming: 1 base; J trimming: 2 bases; junction bases outside the gene matches: 3. This CDR3 comprises 16 residues. CDR3 sequence (DNA): TGTGCCAGCAGCTTAGACGGCGGGAGGGCCTACAATGAGCAGTTCTTC. Translated, it gives CASSLDGGRAYNEQFF.

The V and J genes are TRBV6-5 and TRBJ1-5, with TRBD1 identical over 7 bases. Germline CDR1 reads MNHEY; CDR2 reads SVGAGI. This CDR3 has 15 amino acids. After removal of 6 bases from V and 1 base from J, the junction contained 6 bases not matched to a gene. The CDR3 nucleotides are TGTGCCAGCAGAGGACCGGGACAGAGCAATCAGCCCCAGCATTTT. It yields the protein CASRGPGQSNQPQHF.

This sequence joins TRBV30 and TRBJ1-1; D might be TRBD1 (5 bases). There are 13 residues in the CDR3. The ends were cut back, 4 bases at V and 10 bases at J, with 19 bases in the middle. Germline CDR1 is GTSNPN and CDR2 is SVGIG (reference sequence). The CDR3 bases are TGTGCCTGGACCCCCGCGGGGCCACTAAGAGCTTTCTTT. It encodes CAWTPAGPLRAFF.

In this sample, this clone turned up once. This chain joins TRBV2 and TRBJ1-5; possible D gene TRBD1, 6 bases. Trimming cost V 5 bases and J 6 bases, with 17 bases left between them. CDR1 and CDR2 (germline): SNHLY, FYNNEI. The CDR3 consists of 15 residues. The CDR3 nucleotides read TGTGCCAGCAGTACACCACAGGGTTCCGTTCAGCCCCAGCATTTT. This codes for CASSTPQGSVQPQHF.

The chain recombines TRBV7-9 with TRBJ2-1, with 7 bases that match TRBD2. There are 14 residues in the CDR3. CDR1 is SEHNR and CDR2 is FQNEAQ in the germline V gene (reference sequence). The ends lost 10 bases at V and 0 bases at J; junction bases unmatched: 6. CDR3 DNA: TGTGCCATCCCTGGGAGGGCCTCCTACAATGAGCAGTTCTTC. Protein: CAIPGRASYNEQFF.

The V and J genes are TRBV7-3 and TRBJ2-2; 9 nucleotides align to TRBD1. Germline values: CDR1 SGHTA, CDR2 FQGTGA. Trimming removed 6 bases from V and 6 bases from J; junction bases left unmatched: 2. CDR3 size: 13 residues. The CDR3 sequence: CASRRQGAGELFF. The CDR3 DNA follows: TGTGCCAGCAGGAGACAGGGGGCCGGGGAGCTGTTTTTT.

V and J are TRBV5-1 and TRBJ1-5; 8 bases line up with TRBD1. This CDR3 is 14 amino acids long. Germline values: CDR1 SGHRS, CDR2 YFSETQ. The ends lost 4 bases at V and 6 bases at J; junction bases unmatched: 6. CDR3 DNA: TGCGCCAGCAGCCCCGGACAGGGCACTCAGCCCCAGCATTTT. It translates to CASSPGQGTQPQHF.

The V gene is TRBV7-5, the J gene TRBJ2-5; the table's D call TRBD1 went unverified against the DNA. TRBV7-5 is a pseudogene segment. This CDR3 spans 16 amino acids. The CDR3 loop reads CARSWGQAQFQETQYF. In DNA form, the CDR3 reads TGTGCCAGAAGCTGGGGACAGGCCCAATTCCAAGAGACCCAGTACTTC.

V gene TRBV7-6 combines with J gene TRBJ1-5; D is uncertain. Looked up from germline, CDR1 is SGHVS and CDR2 is FNYEAQ. The CDR3 has 13 amino acids. Trimming removed 5 bases from V and 2 bases from J, with 7 bases in between. CDR3 nucleotides: TGTGCCAGCAGCAAGGGAGGCAATCAGCCCCAGCATTTT. Its translation is CASSKGGNQPQHF.

The genes are TRBV27 and TRBJ1-4, with D unresolved. Germline V gene lookup returns CDR1 MNHEY and CDR2 SMNVEV (reference sequence). This CDR3 is 13 amino acids long. V was shortened by 2 bases and J by 5 bases, with 6 bases between the two germline ends. The CDR3 loop is CASSLGQNEKLFF. The CDR3 nucleotides read TGTGCCAGCAGTTTAGGGCAAAATGAAAAACTGTTTTTT.

This rearrangement joins TRBV6-8 to TRBJ1-5; D not resolved. The V end was cut by 4 bases, the J end by 1 base, with 8 bases between. The CDR3 has 14 amino acids. Germline CDR1 reads MNHGY; CDR2 reads SAAAGT. For the CDR3, the DNA is TGTGCCAGCAGTTGGGAGGCCAGCAATCAGCCCCAGCATTTT. Translation gives CASSWEASNQPQHF.